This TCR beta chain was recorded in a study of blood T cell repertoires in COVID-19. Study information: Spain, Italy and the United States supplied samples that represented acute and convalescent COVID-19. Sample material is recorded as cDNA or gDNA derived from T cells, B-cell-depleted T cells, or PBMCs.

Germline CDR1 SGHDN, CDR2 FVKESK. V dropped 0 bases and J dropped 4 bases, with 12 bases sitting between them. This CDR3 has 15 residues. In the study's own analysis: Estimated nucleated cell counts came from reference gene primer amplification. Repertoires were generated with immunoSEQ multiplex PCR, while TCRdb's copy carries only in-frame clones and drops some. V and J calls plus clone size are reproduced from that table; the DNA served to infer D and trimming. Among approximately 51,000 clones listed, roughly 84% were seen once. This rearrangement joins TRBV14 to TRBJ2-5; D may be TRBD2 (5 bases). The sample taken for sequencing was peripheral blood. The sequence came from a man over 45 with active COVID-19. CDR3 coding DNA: TGTGCCAGCAGCCAAGACGTGGGAGTCGGAGAGACCCAGTACTTC. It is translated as CASSQDVGVGETQYF.